Each of the 23 T cell receptor beta chains below was sequenced from the same sample in a study of CD8 T cells in Susac syndrome. RNA amounts of roughly 0.5 to 1 ug underwent reverse transcription with random hexamers. MiXCR was run by TCRdb on the immunoSEQ multiplex PCR reads, yielding one entry per CDR3 protein. The sample holds about 140,000 distinct CDR3 sequences; 85% to 95% are singletons and the top ten take 0.14%. The sequencing sample was made of CD4+ T cells from PBMCs. All receptors derive from a human donor with Susac syndrome.

This chain uses TRBV3-1 with TRBJ2-6; 11 nucleotides line up with TRBD2. The CDR3 runs to 19 residues. The trim removed 4 bases at V and 0 bases at J, leaving 8 bases unmatched. The V gene's germline CDR1 is LGHDT and CDR2 YNNKEL (reference sequence). The CDR3 coding sequence is TGTGCCAGCAGCCCGCGGACTAGCGGGTATAGCTCTGGGGCCAACGTCCTGACTTTC. Translating gives CASSPRTSGYSSGANVLTF.

The V call is TRBV29-1, the J call TRBJ2-2; 9 bases match TRBD2. The germline CDR1 and CDR2 sequences are SQVTM and ANQGSEA. The CDR3 is made up of 17 amino acids. After removal of 0 bases from V and 2 bases from J, the junction contained 7 bases not matched to a gene. The chain's CDR3 is CSVEEGAGGTNTGELFF. CDR3 DNA sequence: TGCAGCGTTGAAGAGGGAGCGGGAGGAACTAACACCGGGGAGCTGTTTTTT.

A single count supports this clonotype. This chain's CDR3 is CASSTDVRNSPLHF. For the CDR3, the DNA is TGCGCCAGCAGCACCGACGTGAGAAATTCACCCCTCCACTTT. This chain uses TRBV5-1 with TRBJ1-6, with D uncertain. Trimming left V 4 bases short and J 7 bases short, with 12 bases between. The CDR3 is made up of 14 amino acids. Germline loops: CDR1 SGHRS, CDR2 YFSETQ. Looking up the rest from reference TRBV5-1 and TRBJ1-6 gives the full variable domain: KAGVTQTPRYLIKTRGQQVTLSCSPISGHRSVSWYQQTPGQGLQFLFEYFSETQRNKGNFPGRFSGRQFSNSRSEMNVSTLELGDSALYLCASSTDVRNSPLHFGNGTRLTVT.

CDR3 in amino acids: CASSIGTPYEQYF. The CDR3 DNA is TGTGCCAGTAGTATCGGGACACCCTACGAGCAGTACTTC. V gene TRBV19 combines with J gene TRBJ2-7, with a possible D match to TRBD1 (6 bases). The CDR3 has 13 residues. Trimming cost V 3 bases and J 2 bases, with 8 bases left between them. Germline loops: CDR1 LNHDA, CDR2 SQIVND (reference sequence).

The rearrangement joins TRBV28 to TRBJ2-1; D remains ambiguous. V dropped 6 bases and J dropped 10 bases, with 13 bases sitting between them. The CDR3 has 12 residues. Germline loops: CDR1 MDHEN, CDR2 SYDVKM. The CDR3 region is CASSWGIGEQFF. The CDR3 coding sequence is TGTGCCAGCAGCTGGGGAATTGGGGAGCAGTTCTTC.

This chain connects TRBV30 to TRBJ2-7; D gene uncertain. The CDR3 is 12 amino acids. Germline V gene data show CDR1 as GTSNPN and CDR2 as SVGIG (reference sequence). Trimming took 4 bases from V and 6 from J, leaving 13 bases between them. This CDR3 is CAWKPKKGEQYF. CDR3 DNA sequence: TGTGCCTGGAAGCCCAAAAAGGGCGAGCAGTACTTC.

This chain joins TRBV30 and TRBJ1-5, with a tentative D call TRBD1 (5 bases). The CDR3 consists of 15 residues. Deletions cut 1 base from V and 3 bases from J, with 13 bases between. CDR1 GTSNPN and CDR2 SVGIG come from the germline V gene (reference sequence). Here the CDR3 DNA reads TGTGCCTGGAGTGAGAGGACAAAATTCAATCAGCCCCAGCATTTT. Protein: CAWSERTKFNQPQHF.

The DNA of the CDR3 is TGTGCCAGCCGGGACTTCGGAGTAGGGGAGCAGTACTTC. This sequence encodes CASRDFGVGEQYF. The chain is built from TRBV6-5 and TRBJ2-7; D perhaps matches TRBD2 (6 bases). CDR3 size: 13 residues. CDR1 and CDR2 (germline): MNHEY, SVGAGI. Between the trimmed V and J ends, which lost 8 bases and 7 bases, there was a span of 18 bases.

This clonotype was picked up one time. The chain recombines TRBV24-1 with TRBJ2-2; 7 nucleotides align to TRBD2. Germline V gene lookup returns CDR1 KGHDR and CDR2 SFDVKD. Trimming at V came to 4 bases and at J to 4 bases, leaving 8 bases not matched to a gene. The CDR3 covers 16 residues. CDR3 coding DNA: TGTGCCACCAGTGACTCGGGGGAGCGGGGCACCGGGGAGCTGTTTTTT. Encoded protein: CATSDSGERGTGELFF.

The V call is TRBV9, the J call TRBJ1-4; D possibly corresponds to TRBD1 (5 bases). This CDR3 contains 14 residues. CDR1 is SGDLS and CDR2 is YYNGEE in the germline V gene. Between the trimmed V and J ends, which lost 8 bases and 4 bases, there was a span of 15 bases. The CDR3 protein is CASSFGRGNEKLFF. The CDR3 DNA reads TGTGCCAGTTCCTTTGGGAGGGGTAATGAAAAACTGTTTTTT.

Regarding this clonotype: The junction differs from germline at one of its ends, possibly a read error. This chain's CDR3 is CASGLVAGGELFF. CDR3 nucleotides: TGTGCTAGTGGTCTGGTAGCGGGCGGGGAGCTGTTTTTT. The V call is TRBV12-5, the J call TRBJ2-2, with 7 bases that match TRBD2. Germline CDR1 is LGHNT and CDR2 is FRNRAP. The CDR3 extends over 13 amino acids.

The chain combines TRBV12-3 or TRBV12-4 with TRBJ1-6; TRBD1 matches at 10 bases. The CDR3 consists of 17 residues. V shed 2 bases and J 8 bases; nucleotides not matched to a gene: 9. The CDR3, as DNA: TGTGCCAGCAGTTTATCGGGTGGACAGGGGGTTTATTCACCCCTCCACTTT. Translated: CASSLSGGQGVYSPLHF.

CDR3 sequence: CASSFSGSTDTQYF. DNA for the CDR3: TGTGCCAGCAGCTTTAGCGGCAGCACAGATACGCAGTATTTT. The chain carries TRBV7-6 and TRBJ2-3; TRBD2 might be the D (6 bases). The CDR3 runs 14 residues. CDR1 and CDR2 (germline): SGHVS, FNYEAQ. V gave up 3 bases and J gave up 0 bases, with 7 bases separating them.

The chain couples TRBV30 to TRBJ2-3; D is unclear. Per germline, CDR1 GTSNPN and CDR2 SVGIG (reference sequence). V was pared by 0 bases and J by 5 bases, with 9 bases between. This CDR3 has 13 amino acids. CDR3 in amino acids: CAWSVRARDTQYF. For the CDR3, the DNA is TGTGCCTGGAGTGTACGTGCGAGAGATACGCAGTATTTT.

This clonotype appeared a single time. This chain uses TRBV12-3 or TRBV12-4 with TRBJ2-1, with D uncertain. Trimming removed 6 bases at V and 12 bases at J, with 12 bases between. CDR3 length: 11 residues. In nucleotides, the CDR3 is TGTGCCAGCAGCCCGGGCCGAAGGCAGTTCTTC. It encodes CASSPGRRQFF.

The chain is built from TRBV7-3 and TRBJ2-7; D may be TRBD2 (6 bases). The CDR3 extends over 13 amino acids. CDR1 SGHTA and CDR2 FQGTGA come from the germline V gene. The V gene lost 5 bases and the J gene lost 7 bases, with 15 bases spanning the gap. The CDR3 sequence: CASSRGLGWEQYF. The DNA of the CDR3 is TGTGCCAGCAGCCGGGGACTGGGCTGGGAGCAGTACTTC. Full variable domain (rest looked up from reference TRBV7-3 and TRBJ2-7): GAGVSQTPSNKVTEKGKYVELRCDPISGHTALYWYRQSLGQGPEFLIYFQGTGAADDSGLPNDRFFAVRPEGSVSTLKIQRTERGDSAVYLCASSRGLGWEQYFGPGTRLTVT.

The rearrangement uses TRBV4-3 and TRBJ2-1; D gene uncertain. Trimming took off 1 base at V and 6 bases at J, with 13 bases between the two ends. This CDR3 is 15 amino acids long. CDR1 and CDR2 (germline): LGHNA, YSLEER. CDR3 protein: CASSQGTQHGNEQFF. Written as DNA, the CDR3 is TGCGCCAGCAGCCAAGGGACGCAACATGGCAATGAGCAGTTCTTC.

The chain uses TRBV6-6 and TRBJ2-3, with no clear D. Germline-derived CDR1 and CDR2 are MNHNY and SVGAGI (reference sequence). The V gene lost 0 bases and the J gene lost 5 bases, with 3 bases spanning the gap. There are 12 residues in the CDR3. The DNA of the CDR3 is TGTGCCAGCAGTTACTCCAAAGATACGCAGTATTTT. Its translation: CASSYSKDTQYF.

This chain links TRBV18 with TRBJ1-6; TRBD1 matches 9 bases. Germline values: CDR1 KGHSH, CDR2 LQKENI. The length of the CDR3 is 17 residues. J lost 10 bases, V lost 2 bases, and 12 bases had no gene match. The CDR3 spells CASSPKTSGQGLSPLHF. For the CDR3, the DNA is TGTGCCAGCTCACCAAAAACATCGGGACAGGGACTATCACCCCTCCACTTT.

The rearrangement joins TRBV4-1 to TRBJ2-5; D unresolved. This CDR3 has 13 residues. Germline lookup yields CDR1 MGHRA and CDR2 YSYEKL. Trimming left V 5 bases short and J 2 bases short, with 9 bases between. The CDR3 region is CASSKTSQETQYF. The CDR3 DNA reads as TGCGCCAGCAGCAAGACGTCACAAGAGACCCAGTACTTC.

The chain employs TRBV20-1 and TRBJ2-2; no clear D. Germline V gives CDR1 DFQATT, CDR2 SNEGSKA (reference sequence). The CDR3 consists of 14 residues. V was shortened by 2 bases and J by 1 base, with 8 bases between the two germline ends. CDR3: CSARLSGNTGELFF. The CDR3 nucleotides read TGCAGTGCTAGACTTAGTGGGAACACCGGGGAGCTGTTTTTT.

The V call is TRBV6-5, the J call TRBJ1-2; TRBD1 matches 7 bases. The CDR3 covers 12 residues. With V trimmed by 5 bases and J by 6 bases, 3 bases remained unmatched. Germline V gene data show CDR1 as MNHEY and CDR2 as SVGAGI. The CDR3 DNA follows: TGTGCCAGCAGTGGCGGGACAGATGGCTACACCTTC. Protein product: CASSGGTDGYTF.

This rearrangement joins TRBV7-2 to TRBJ2-3; TRBD2 agrees at 8 bases. The CDR3 extends over 21 amino acids. CDR1 is SGHTA and CDR2 is FQGNSA in the germline V gene. The junction had 17 bases not matched to a gene; V was cut back by 0 bases and J by 0 bases. Here the CDR3 DNA reads TGTGCCAGCAGCTTAGCTCACAGATTCCTTACGGGGGGGCCGAGCACAGATACGCAGTATTTT. It encodes CASSLAHRFLTGGPSTDTQYF.